A selection of T cell receptor beta chains follows, all from one sample in a study of blood T cells in healthy people across ages. Each CDR3 protein is one row after TCRdb ran MiXCR on the 5' RACE reads. The sample holds hundreds of thousands of distinct CDR3 sequences; roughly 60% are singletons and the top ten take about 20%. Sample: blood. These receptors all stem from a man younger than 40 in good health. The CDR3 runs from the conserved cysteine through the conserved F or W. The D gene is left open where the match is weak. Only part of the rows carry a size: once, few, many, or a class if the clone is expanded.

D gene,V gene,clone size,CDR3 length,J gene,CDR3 DNA,CDR3 protein
NA,TRBV21-1,NA,16,TRBJ2-2,TGTGCCACCAAAAGTGGGGACGAAGTTCTTAACGGGGAGCTGTTTTTT,CATKSGDEVLNGELFF
NA,TRBV20-1,NA,13,TRBJ2-4,TGCAGTGCTATCGGGACAGCCAAAAACATTCAGTACTTC,CSAIGTAKNIQYF
NA,TRBV7-2,NA,14,TRBJ2-7,TGTGCCGGCAGCTTAGTGGGCCCTTCCTACGAGCAGTACTTC,CAGSLVGPSYEQYF
NA,TRBV6-5,NA,13,TRBJ2-5,TGTGCCAGCAGTAATGACATGCGGGAGACCCAGTACTTC,CASSNDMRETQYF
NA,TRBV4-1,NA,14,TRBJ2-7,TGCGCCAGCAGCCAATCGGCCGGGAGTTTCGAGCAGTACTTC,CASSQSAGSFEQYF
NA,TRBV12-3/TRBV12-4,NA,14,TRBJ1-2,TGTGCCAGCAGCCCTCGGGGGGCCGGCTATGGCTACACCTTC,CASSPRGAGYGYTF
NA,TRBV7-8,few,13,TRBJ2-7,TGTGCCAGCAGCTTAGGTTTAGATTACGAGCAGTACTTC,CASSLGLDYEQYF
TRBD1,TRBV27,NA,18,TRBJ2-7,TGTGCCAGCAGTTTATCGGGGCAGGGGGCTAAGTTACCCCACGAGCAGTACTTC,CASSLSGQGAKLPHEQYF
NA,TRBV7-2,few,15,TRBJ2-7,TGTGCCAGCAGCTTCGGGACCCTAGCCCCCTACGAGCAGTACTTC,CASSFGTLAPYEQYF
NA,TRBV6-5,NA,16,TRBJ2-1,TGTGCCAGCGCTCCGGTCGGCGGCTCAATCTACAATGAGCAGTTCTTC,CASAPVGGSIYNEQFF
TRBD2,TRBV7-8,NA,16,TRBJ2-3,TGTGCCAGCAACCCGTATAGCGGGGGGAAGACAGATACGCAGTATTTT,CASNPYSGGKTDTQYF
TRBD2,TRBV4-1,NA,18,TRBJ2-1,TGCGCCAGCAGCTCCACGGGCGGCCAGGGCGGGGGGTTCAATGAGCAGTTCTTC,CASSSTGGQGGGFNEQFF
NA,TRBV20-1,NA,17,TRBJ2-3,TGCAGTGCTAGAAGTTATCGGGAGCAGGTTAGCACAGATACGCAGTATTTT,CSARSYREQVSTDTQYF
TRBD1,TRBV12-3/TRBV12-4,few,15,TRBJ1-5,TGTGCCAGCAGCCCCAGGGGGGTGGGCAATCAGCCCCAGCATTTT,CASSPRGVGNQPQHF
TRBD2,TRBV4-3,NA,15,TRBJ2-1,TGCGCCAGCGGACGCAGCGGGGCAATATACAATGAGCAGTTCTTC,CASGRSGAIYNEQFF
NA,TRBV6-2/TRBV6-3,few,13,TRBJ2-7,TGTGCCAGCAACTACTGGACGGATTACGAGCAGTACTTC,CASNYWTDYEQYF
NA,TRBV4-3,few,15,TRBJ1-5,TGCGCCAGCAGCCAAGATCCAGGGGCCGATCAGCCCCAGCATTTT,CASSQDPGADQPQHF
TRBD2,TRBV6-6,NA,16,TRBJ2-3,TGTGCCAGCAGTTTCCCCGGGGGGGCCGCACCAGATACGCAGTATTTT,CASSFPGGAAPDTQYF
NA,TRBV4-2,few,17,TRBJ2-3,TGTGCCAGCAGCCCACTCGAAGGAGGGGATGCAGCAGATACGCAGTATTTT,CASSPLEGGDAADTQYF
NA,TRBV7-2,NA,13,TRBJ2-7,TGTGCCAGCAGCTTAGACCTTTGGCTCGAGCAGTACTTC,CASSLDLWLEQYF
TRBD2,TRBV11-2,NA,15,TRBJ2-3,TGTGCCAGCAGCCACCCAGCGGGAGGCATAGATACGCAGTATTTT,CASSHPAGGIDTQYF
NA,TRBV20-1,NA,17,TRBJ1-5,TGCAGTGCTAGAAAGGTTGGGTTAGCGGGGGGGGATCAGCCCCAGCATTTT,CSARKVGLAGGDQPQHF
NA,TRBV6-2/TRBV6-3,NA,12,TRBJ2-1,TGTGCCAGCAGTTACGAGGGGAGTGAGCAGTTCTTC,CASSYEGSEQFF
TRBD2,TRBV6-2/TRBV6-3,NA,14,TRBJ2-5,TGTGCCAGCACCCCCCGGGCTAGCGGGGAGACCCAGTACTTC,CASTPRASGETQYF
TRBD1,TRBV15,NA,18,TRBJ2-3,TGTGCCACCAGCAGAGGCCCACCCCGGACAGGGAGGACAGATACGCAGTATTTT,CATSRGPPRTGRTDTQYF
TRBD2,TRBV11-2,few,17,TRBJ2-5,TGTGCCAGCAGCTTTCTGGGACTAGCGGGAGACCAAGAGACCCAGTACTTC,CASSFLGLAGDQETQYF
NA,TRBV28,NA,15,TRBJ1-2,TGTGCCAGCAGTTCCACGGAGAAAACCAACTATGGCTACACCTTC,CASSSTEKTNYGYTF
TRBD1,TRBV3-1,few,14,TRBJ1-2,TGTGCCAGCAGCCCTCAGGGGGGGAACTATGGCTACACCTTC,CASSPQGGNYGYTF
NA,TRBV7-2,once,15,TRBJ2-3,TGTGCCAGCCGCAGTGGACCCTTTAGCACAGATACGCAGTATTTT,CASRSGPFSTDTQYF
NA,TRBV5-1,NA,15,TRBJ2-3,TGCGCCAGCAGCTTGGAGGGGTCCGACACAGATACGCAGTATTTT,CASSLEGSDTDTQYF
NA,TRBV28,few,15,TRBJ1-2,TGTGCCAGCAGTTTCTCCCTGGGACTTGTCTATGGCTACACCTTC,CASSFSLGLVYGYTF
TRBD2,TRBV27,once,16,TRBJ2-5,TGTGCCAGCAGTTTATCCGCGGGGGGGGCGGTCGAGACCCAGTACTTC,CASSLSAGGAVETQYF
NA,TRBV7-2,NA,15,TRBJ2-4,TGTGCCAGTAGGTCCTCCTACGGGGTATCGGGGGAGCAGTACTTC,CASRSSYGVSGEQYF
TRBD2,TRBV4-3,NA,15,TRBJ2-1,TGCGCCAGCAGCCGGGGGACTAGCCCCTCCAATGAGCAGTTCTTC,CASSRGTSPSNEQFF
NA,TRBV24-1,NA,14,TRBJ2-5,TGTGCCACCAGTGATTTCCCGGGGAGTGAGACCCAGTACTTC,CATSDFPGSETQYF
TRBD2,TRBV5-1,few,14,TRBJ2-5,TGCGCCAGCAGACTAGCGGGAGGGCCGGAGACCCAGTACTTC,CASRLAGGPETQYF
TRBD2,TRBV9,many,15,TRBJ2-5,TGTGCCAGCAGCGCCAGCGGGAGGGCCTTGGAGACCCAGTACTTC,CASSASGRALETQYF
TRBD2,TRBV28,NA,14,TRBJ2-4,TGTGCCAGCAGCCCCGGGACTAGCGGGAGGCTCTGGTACTTC,CASSPGTSGRLWYF
NA,TRBV20-1,once,12,TRBJ1-2,TGCGGTGCGGGAGGGAGGGAGCCCAAGGACACCTTC,CGAGGREPKDTF
NA,TRBV6-2/TRBV6-3,NA,13,TRBJ1-2,TGTGCCAGCAGTGCGACAGAGAACTATGGCTACACCTTC,CASSATENYGYTF
TRBD2,TRBV4-3,NA,15,TRBJ2-1,TGCGCCAGCAGCCAAGACGGCGGGAGGTACAATGAGCAGTTCTTC,CASSQDGGRYNEQFF
NA,TRBV20-1,NA,14,TRBJ1-5,TGCAGTGCTAGACTAGGCGGTGGCAATCAGCCCCAGCATTTT,CSARLGGGNQPQHF
TRBD2,TRBV6-1,many,16,TRBJ2-1,TGTGCCAGCAGAGAAGCTAGCGGGAGTTTATACAATGAGCAGTTCTTC,CASREASGSLYNEQFF
TRBD1,TRBV6-1,NA,15,TRBJ1-6,TGTGCCAGCAGTGAAGGGGGGGACAGAAATTCACCCCTCCACTTT,CASSEGGDRNSPLHF
NA,TRBV10-3,NA,16,TRBJ2-1,TGTGCCATCAGGGGTCCCCGGGACTCCTCCTACAATGAGCAGTTCTTC,CAIRGPRDSSYNEQFF
TRBD1,TRBV7-9,many,15,TRBJ2-5,TGTGCCAGCAGTCATACAGCCACAGGGGCGGAGACCCAGTACTTC,CASSHTATGAETQYF
TRBD2,TRBV20-1,NA,15,TRBJ2-7,TGCAGTGCTGCGGCCATAGCGGGAGCTTCTTACGGGCAGTACTTC,CSAAAIAGASYGQYF
NA,TRBV29-1,few,16,TRBJ2-3,TGCAGCGTTGAAGATCGGGGGGCCCCCAGCACAGATACGCAGTATTTT,CSVEDRGAPSTDTQYF
TRBD1,TRBV12-3/TRBV12-4,NA,15,TRBJ1-2,TGTGCCAGCAGTCGGGGACAGGGGGCTCTTAGCGGCTGCACCTTC,CASSRGQGALSGCTF
NA,TRBV28,NA,13,TRBJ2-1,TGTGCCAGCAGTTGGGTATCCTACAATGAGCAGTTCTTC,CASSWVSYNEQFF
NA,TRBV4-2,few,16,TRBJ2-3,TGTGCCAGCAGCCAAGATCTCCAGGGAGGCACAGATACGCAGTATTTT,CASSQDLQGGTDTQYF